Listed below are T cell receptor beta chains from one sample, sequenced in a study of response to subunit inactivated influenza vaccine. TCRdb fed the RT-PCR reads into MiXCR, producing one record per CDR3 protein. The sample lists hundreds of thousands of distinct CDR3 sequences, approximately 14% occurring once. The sequences come from PBMCs from blood, collected around 15 days before vaccination. The receptors here all came from a man aged 50 or older who received an inactivated influenza vaccine. The CDR3 runs from the conserved cysteine through the conserved F or W. Fields, in order: clone size, CDR3 length, J gene, D gene, V gene, CDR3 DNA, CDR3 protein. A D gene is named only where the DNA matches it firmly. Some rows mark clone size as missing; the rest say once, few, many or name a class of expanded clone.

many | 14 | TRBJ2-4 | TRBD2 | TRBV12-3/TRBV12-4 | TGTGCCAGCAGCCCCGCTAGCGGGGGGAACATTCAGTACTTC | CASSPASGGNIQYF
few | 15 | TRBJ1-4 | NA | TRBV7-9 | TGTGCCAGCAGCTTAGGTGGCAGGGATCGTGAAAAACTGTTTTTT | CASSLGGRDREKLFF
NA | 15 | TRBJ1-1 | NA | TRBV15 | TGTGCCACCAGCAGATCGTGGACAGCAAACACTGAAGCTTTCTTT | CATSRSWTANTEAFF
few | 15 | TRBJ2-3 | NA | TRBV7-9 | TGTGCCAGCAGCTTAGTCTTCGCTTCCACAGATACGCAGTATTTT | CASSLVFASTDTQYF
many | 13 | TRBJ2-1 | NA | TRBV5-5 | TGTGCCAGCAGGCCCTTGGCCTACAATGAGCAGTTCTTC | CASRPLAYNEQFF
few | 14 | TRBJ2-1 | NA | TRBV29-1 | TGCAGCGTACGTTCAGGGGACTCCTACAATGAGCAGTTCTTC | CSVRSGDSYNEQFF
few | 19 | TRBJ2-3 | NA | TRBV28 | TGTGCCAGCAGTGCCCCGGACAGGCTCGGGTTGGGGGGGACAGATACGCAGTATTTT | CASSAPDRLGLGGTDTQYF
NA | 13 | TRBJ1-1 | NA | TRBV28 | TGTGCCAGCAGTTTACCCCTGAACACTGAAGCTTTCTTT | CASSLPLNTEAFF
NA | 14 | TRBJ2-7 | TRBD1 | TRBV12-3/TRBV12-4 | TGTGCCAGCGCTAGGGGGACAGGGGACTACGAGCAGTACTTC | CASARGTGDYEQYF
NA | 15 | TRBJ2-1 | NA | TRBV12-3/TRBV12-4 | TGTGCCAGCAGTTTTGCTGGCAGAACCTACAATGAGCAGTTCTTC | CASSFAGRTYNEQFF
many | 14 | TRBJ1-1 | NA | TRBV12-3/TRBV12-4 | TGTGCCAGCAGTCTCTCGACGGTGAACACTGAAGCTTTCTTT | CASSLSTVNTEAFF
NA | 15 | TRBJ2-2 | NA | TRBV4-3 | TGCGCCAGCAGCCAGGCCGAATCGAACACCGGGGAGCTGTTTTTT | CASSQAESNTGELFF
NA | 14 | TRBJ2-3 | NA | TRBV29-1 | TGCAGCGTCACCGGAGGGTTCGGTTCAGATACGCAGTATTTT | CSVTGGFGSDTQYF
NA | 14 | TRBJ1-2 | NA | TRBV10-3 | TGTGCCATCAGTGAGTCCCGGGACTCCTATGGCTACACCTTC | CAISESRDSYGYTF
NA | 16 | TRBJ1-2 | TRBD1 | TRBV30 | TGTGCCTGGGTTAGGGTCCAGACAGGGGAGGACTATGGCTACACCTTC | CAWVRVQTGEDYGYTF
many | 13 | TRBJ1-6 | NA | TRBV3-1 | TGTGCCAGCAGCCTCGCCCTTAATTCACCCCTCCACTTT | CASSLALNSPLHF
NA | 15 | TRBJ1-4 | NA | TRBV4-2 | TGTGCCAGCAGCCAATTTGTTGGGGCTGGGGAAAAACTGTTTTTT | CASSQFVGAGEKLFF
NA | 14 | TRBJ2-4 | NA | TRBV20-1 | TGCAGTGCGCGACCCCAGGGAGCCAAAAACATTCAGTACTTC | CSARPQGAKNIQYF
NA | 15 | TRBJ2-7 | TRBD1 | TRBV9 | TGTGCCAGCAGCCCTCACCCGGGACAGACCTACGAGCAGTACTTC | CASSPHPGQTYEQYF
NA | 19 | TRBJ2-3 | TRBD2 | TRBV4-2 | TGTGCCAGCAGCCCAAGGACTAGCGGGGGCCTTCTCGGCACAGATACGCAGTATTTT | CASSPRTSGGLLGTDTQYF
NA | 14 | TRBJ2-1 | NA | TRBV20-1 | TGCAGTGCTACCCGCGGGCCCTCCTACAATGAGCAGTTCTTC | CSATRGPSYNEQFF
NA | 14 | TRBJ2-7 | TRBD1 | TRBV29-1 | TGCAGCGTTGTAATTTTTGGGACAGGCTACGAGCAGTACTTC | CSVVIFGTGYEQYF
few | 12 | TRBJ1-1 | NA | TRBV29-1 | TGCAGCACCTCTACTATGAACACTGAAGCTTTCTTT | CSTSTMNTEAFF
NA | 15 | TRBJ2-3 | TRBD2 | TRBV2 | TGTGCCAGCAGTTCTAGCGGGGGCCTCAGTGATACGCAGTATTTT | CASSSSGGLSDTQYF
few | 18 | TRBJ2-5 | TRBD2 | TRBV11-2 | TGTGCCAGCAGCTTAGATCGGTCGGCTAGCGGGGGGCAAGAGACCCAGTACTTC | CASSLDRSASGGQETQYF
NA | 16 | TRBJ2-3 | NA | TRBV24-1 | TGTGTCACCAGTGATTTTGCAGGGGCTGGCACAGATACGCAGTATTTT | CVTSDFAGAGTDTQYF
NA | 16 | TRBJ1-6 | TRBD1 | TRBV6-1 | TGTGCCAGCAGCCCCCTACAGGGGACCTATAATTCACCCCTCCACTTT | CASSPLQGTYNSPLHF
NA | 16 | TRBJ2-4 | NA | TRBV11-2 | TGTGCCAGCAGCCCCGGACAGCAGTTAGCCAAAAACATTCAGTACTTC | CASSPGQQLAKNIQYF
few | 16 | TRBJ2-4 | NA | TRBV6-2/TRBV6-3 | TGTGCCAGCAGCCAAGAGGGACACCTAGCCAAAAACATTCAGTACTTC | CASSQEGHLAKNIQYF
NA | 16 | TRBJ2-3 | TRBD1 | TRBV5-1 | TGCGCCAGCAGCCTGCGGACAGGACGCCAGGGAGATACGCAGTATTTT | CASSLRTGRQGDTQYF
NA | 16 | TRBJ2-3 | TRBD2 | TRBV6-1 | TGTGCCAGCAGTGGGACTAGCGGGAGTGGTGGAGATACGCAGTATTTT | CASSGTSGSGGDTQYF
many | 16 | TRBJ2-3 | TRBD2 | TRBV7-9 | TGTGCCAGCAGCTCGATAGCGGGAGGGCCCACAGATACGCAGTATTTT | CASSSIAGGPTDTQYF
NA | 14 | TRBJ2-3 | NA | TRBV2 | TGTGCCAGCAGTGAAGCGCGGCTAGCAGATACGCAGTATTTT | CASSEARLADTQYF
NA | 13 | TRBJ2-2 | NA | TRBV28 | TGTGCCAGCAGTTTACGGGGAACCGTGGAGCTGTTTTTT | CASSLRGTVELFF
NA | 15 | TRBJ2-7 | NA | TRBV4-3 | TGCGCCAGCAGCCAAGATGTGAGGGAACTCTACGAGCAGTACTTC | CASSQDVRELYEQYF
few | 15 | TRBJ2-1 | NA | TRBV7-2 | TGTGCCAGCAGCTTGGCCTTTTTTATGTCGGATGAGCAGTTCTTC | CASSLAFFMSDEQFF
NA | 14 | TRBJ2-7 | TRBD2 | TRBV5-4 | TGTGCCAGCAGCGACGGACTAGTCCCCTACGAGCAGTACTTC | CASSDGLVPYEQYF
few | 15 | TRBJ2-1 | TRBD2 | TRBV5-1 | TGCGCCAGCAGCGTCGGGACTAGCGTTTACAATGAGCAGTTCTTC | CASSVGTSVYNEQFF
few | 13 | TRBJ2-2 | NA | TRBV20-1 | TGCAGTGCTATGCGACCGACCTCCGGGGAGCTGTTTTTT | CSAMRPTSGELFF
many | 14 | TRBJ2-1 | NA | TRBV5-5 | TGTGCCAGCAGCCAGCCGGCGGGGCGCAATGAGCAGTTCTTC | CASSQPAGRNEQFF
many | 14 | TRBJ2-1 | TRBD2 | TRBV20-1 | TGCAGTGCTAGAAAGCGGGAGGGCCCCAATGAGCAGTTCTTC | CSARKREGPNEQFF
few | 15 | TRBJ2-3 | NA | TRBV7-9 | TGTGCCAGCAGCCCCGGCGCGGGATCCACAGATACGCAGTATTTT | CASSPGAGSTDTQYF